A selection of T cell receptor beta chains follows, all from one sample in a study of OX40 agonist ivuxolimab in advanced cancers. Clones were read by immunoSEQ multiplex PCR, and TCRdb kept only the in-frame ones, dropping some. The data hold about 11,000 clones, with 80% to 85% observed a single time. Sequencing used CD4+ or CD8+ T cells sorted from blood, obtained in a trial of the OX40 agonist ivuxolimab. The receptors were sampled from an adult with an advanced solid tumor such as melanoma, head and neck, liver or kidney cancer. Both conserved end residues are part of each CDR3. Each record gives: D gene, J gene, V gene, clone size, CDR3 protein, CDR3 DNA. D genes are given only for firm matches. Size values are once, few and many counts, or a class for expanded clones, and some rows have none.

TRBD2,TRBJ2-2,TRBV11-1,.,CASSPTSGRGTGELFF,TGTGCCAGCAGCCCAACTAGCGGGAGGGGCACCGGGGAGCTGTTTTTT
.,TRBJ2-1,TRBV9,.,CASSTALANNEQFF,TGTGCCAGCAGCACTGCTCTAGCTAACAATGAGCAGTTCTTC
TRBD1,TRBJ1-2,TRBV28,.,CASSFSGQGAGGYTF,TGTGCCAGCAGTTTTTCGGGACAGGGGGCAGGGGGCTACACCTTC
.,TRBJ2-7,TRBV23-1,.,CASSQSRDSCLYEQYF,TGCGCCAGCAGTCAATCGAGGGACTCCTGTCTCTACGAGCAGTACTTC
.,TRBJ2-6,TRBV19,.,CASSIYLAGANVLTF,TGTGCCAGTAGTATTTATTTGGCTGGGGCCAACGTCCTGACTTTC
TRBD1,TRBJ2-1,TRBV7-9,large,CATAGTGVNNEQFF,TGTGCCACCGCCGGGACAGGGGTTAACAATGAGCAGTTCTTC
.,TRBJ1-1,TRBV6-5,.,CASSYSSMNTEAFF,TGTGCCAGCAGTTACAGCTCCATGAACACTGAAGCTTTCTTT
.,TRBJ2-3,TRBV10-3,.,CAISQNDPSTDTQYF,TGTGCCATCAGTCAGAACGATCCTAGCACAGATACGCAGTATTTT
TRBD2,TRBJ2-5,TRBV5-6,.,CASKYGGRETQYF,TGTGCCAGCAAGTATGGCGGGAGGGAGACCCAGTACTTC
.,TRBJ2-5,TRBV6-5,.,CASTYSKGHETQYF,TGTGCCAGCACCTATTCGAAAGGGCACGAGACCCAGTACTTC
.,TRBJ1-2,TRBV27,.,CASSAQGVPNYGYTF,TGTGCCAGCAGTGCACAGGGTGTACCTAACTATGGCTACACCTTC
.,TRBJ1-5,TRBV28,.,CASSSANLGSNQPQHF,TGTGCCAGCAGTTCGGCAAACTTGGGAAGCAATCAGCCCCAGCATTTT
.,TRBJ2-7,TRBV7-6,.,CASSLGGIYEQYF,TGTGCCAGCAGCTTAGGGGGCATCTACGAGCAGTACTTC
.,TRBJ2-1,TRBV2,.,CASSSFREKNEQFF,TGTGCCAGCAGTTCGTTTCGGGAGAAGAATGAGCAGTTCTTC
.,TRBJ2-7,TRBV4-1,.,CASSHLEVPGQSLYEQYF,TGCGCCAGCAGCCACCTGGAAGTTCCCGGACAGTCTTTATACGAGCAGTACTTC
.,TRBJ2-2,TRBV11-3,.,CASSLVVAGELFF,TGTGCCAGCAGCTTGGTGGTCGCGGGGGAGCTGTTTTTT
.,TRBJ2-1,TRBV7-6,.,CASSSLGGGGYNEQFF,TGTGCCAGCAGCTCCTTAGGGGGAGGGGGGTACAATGAGCAGTTCTTC
TRBD2,TRBJ2-1,TRBV19,.,CATRLAGGSYNEQFF,TGTGCCACACGACTAGCGGGAGGGTCCTACAATGAGCAGTTCTTC
.,TRBJ2-7,TRBV5-6,.,CASSWDGAGTTYEQYF,TGTGCCAGCAGCTGGGACGGGGCAGGAACTACCTACGAGCAGTACTTC
TRBD2,TRBJ2-7,TRBV15,.,CATRLAGSYEQYF,TGTGCCACCCGACTAGCGGGCTCCTACGAGCAGTACTTC
.,TRBJ2-7,TRBV13,.,CASSLEAQAEQYF,TGTGCCAGCAGCTTAGAGGCGCAGGCCGAGCAGTACTTC
TRBD2,TRBJ2-7,TRBV7-9,.,CASSLGTSGSYEQYF,TGTGCCAGCAGCTTAGGGACTAGCGGGTCCTACGAGCAGTACTTC
TRBD1,TRBJ2-7,TRBV6-1,.,CASSPEQGAIYEQYF,TGTGCCAGCAGCCCTGAACAGGGGGCAATTTACGAGCAGTACTTC
TRBD1,TRBJ1-6,TRBV4-3,.,CASSQDTGGSSPLHF,TGCGCCAGCAGCCAAGACACAGGGGGCAGTTCACCCCTCCACTTT
TRBD1,TRBJ2-5,TRBV6-1,.,CASSVRDRGLKVTQYF,TGTGCCAGCAGTGTCCGGGACAGGGGGTTAAAGGTGACCCAGTACTTC
.,TRBJ2-5,TRBV5-5,.,CASSLLRRLSEGETQYF,TGTGCCAGCAGCCTTCTGCGGAGACTATCGGAGGGAGAGACCCAGTACTTC
.,TRBJ2-6,TRBV7-3,.,CASSAGRNVLTF,TGTGCCAGCAGCGCAGGGAGGAACGTCCTGACTTTC
.,TRBJ1-1,TRBV6-4,.,CASSDSKEGLNTEAFF,TGTGCCAGCAGTGACTCGAAGGAGGGGCTGAACACTGAAGCTTTCTTT
TRBD2,TRBJ2-7,TRBV19,.,CASSIQREGLYEQYF,TGTGCCAGTAGTATCCAGCGGGAGGGCCTGTACGAGCAGTACTTC
TRBD1,TRBJ2-1,TRBV7-3,.,CASSSEGAGSYNEQFF,TGTGCCAGCAGCTCAGAGGGGGCCGGCTCCTACAATGAGCAGTTCTTC
TRBD1,TRBJ2-4,TRBV4-3,.,CASSQDATGGPKNIQYF,TGCGCCAGCAGCCAAGATGCGACAGGGGGCCCCAAAAACATTCAGTACTTC
TRBD1,TRBJ2-1,TRBV9,.,CASSAQGASYNEQFF,TGTGCCAGCAGCGCGCAGGGGGCCTCCTACAATGAGCAGTTCTTC
.,TRBJ2-1,TRBV4-3,.,CASSQGLGSSSYNEQFF,TGCGCCAGCAGCCAAGGTTTAGGGTCTAGCTCCTACAATGAGCAGTTCTTC
.,TRBJ1-1,TRBV28,.,CASSLPPAGTTEAFF,TGTGCCAGCAGTTTACCCCCGGCGGGGACCACTGAAGCTTTCTTT
TRBD2,TRBJ2-7,TRBV7-8,.,CASSPSTSGRPEQYF,TGTGCCAGCAGCCCCTCAACTAGCGGGAGGCCCGAGCAGTACTTC
.,TRBJ2-1,TRBV27,.,CASSFPGNEQFF,TGTGCCAGCAGTTTCCCGGGGAATGAGCAGTTCTTC
.,TRBJ2-7,TRBV21-1,.,CASSHVPYEQYF,TGTGCCAGCAGCCACGTGCCCTACGAGCAGTACTTC
TRBD2,TRBJ2-7,TRBV28,.,CASSLAGGHYEQYF,TGTGCCAGCAGTTTAGCGGGAGGGCACTACGAGCAGTACTTC
.,TRBJ2-7,TRBV7-3,.,CASSSGTGVGEQYF,TGTGCCAGCAGCTCGGGGACGGGGGTTGGAGAGCAGTACTTC
TRBD2,TRBJ2-2,TRBV7-9,.,CASSPPGEGTGELFF,TGTGCCAGCAGCCCACCGGGGGAGGGCACCGGGGAGCTGTTTTTT
.,TRBJ1-2,TRBV6-1,.,CASSEAPGPWGYTF,TGTGCCAGCAGTGAAGCTCCTGGCCCCTGGGGCTACACCTTC
TRBD2,TRBJ2-3,TRBV9,.,CASSGTRSTDTQYF,TGTGCCAGCAGCGGGACTAGGAGCACAGATACGCAGTATTTT
.,TRBJ2-2,TRBV7-7,.,CASSSVPGELFF,TGTGCTAGCAGCTCAGTACCCGGGGAGCTGTTTTTT
TRBD2,TRBJ2-6,TRBV28,.,CASRAGTGANVLTF,TGTGCCAGCAGAGCGGGGACTGGGGCCAACGTCCTGACTTTC
TRBD2,TRBJ2-1,TRBV15,.,CATSRETSGTFFEQFF,TGTGCCACCAGCAGAGAGACTAGCGGGACCTTCTTTGAGCAGTTCTTC
.,TRBJ2-1,TRBV11-2,.,CASSLRQEQFF,TGTGCCAGCAGCCTTCGACAAGAGCAGTTCTTC
TRBD1,TRBJ1-2,TRBV7-8,.,CASSLGTGTGDGYTF,TGTGCCAGCAGCCTAGGTACCGGGACAGGGGATGGCTACACCTTC
TRBD1,TRBJ1-5,TRBV19,.,CASSTLAGGDQPQHF,TGTGCCAGTAGTACCCTAGCAGGGGGTGATCAGCCCCAGCATTTT
.,TRBJ1-1,TRBV5-6,few,CASRLGNGVVEAFF,TGTGCCAGCAGGCTCGGAAATGGGGTGGTGGAAGCTTTCTTT
.,TRBJ1-5,TRBV28,.,CASSLSRLPNQPQHF,TGTGCCAGCAGTTTATCCAGGCTCCCTAATCAGCCCCAGCATTTT